The rows below give T cell receptor beta chains drawn from one sample of a study of blood T cell repertoires in COVID-19. Clones were sequenced by immunoSEQ multiplex PCR, and TCRdb holds only the in-frame ones, with some missing. The data contain approximately 150,000 clones, around 81% of them singletons. The sample comprised PBMCs or T cells enriched from blood (not recorded which). The receptors here all came from a middle-aged man who had recovered from COVID-19. The conserved cysteine and the conserved F or W are not part of the CDR3 here.

v_call,j_call,cdr3_aa
TRBV2,TRBJ2-5,ASSQETVETQY
TRBV7-6,TRBJ2-5,ASSPEQAGLGKETQY
TRBV7-2,TRBJ1-4,ASSPRAGSNEKLF
TRBV19,TRBJ1-1,ASSSPPFRANTEAF
TRBV4-2,TRBJ1-2,ASSQALGGQGSGYT
TRBV11-3,TRBJ2-1,ASSLTSGYNEQF
TRBV6-5,TRBJ2-7,ASSRGTSGEYEQY
TRBV4-1,TRBJ1-4,ASSRISSANEKLF
TRBV11-2,TRBJ2-7,ASSLDLSGLAAYEQY
TRBV9,TRBJ1-4,ASSVRDSFEKLF
TRBV2,TRBJ2-1,ASSRSSGGASEQF
TRBV30,TRBJ1-1,AWKGQGDPF
TRBV7-8,TRBJ2-7,ASSLGGALNSYEQY
TRBV11-2,TRBJ1-2,ASSSAGNYGYT
TRBV7-2,TRBJ2-7,ASSLNQGGYEQY
TRBV18,TRBJ1-2,ASSLGTFSPPLNYGYT
TRBV5-1,TRBJ2-5,ASQTGTGETQY